What follows describes a single TCR beta chain. The entry originates in a study of T cell changes during pregnancy in multiple sclerosis. The CDR3 has 13 amino acids. Trimming cost V 5 bases and J 7 bases, with 15 bases left between them. The germline CDR1 and CDR2 sequences are GTSNPN and SVGIG (reference sequence). TCRdb's copy holds only in-frame clones and misses some; the assay was immunoSEQ multiplex PCR. This table holds 50,000 to 65,000 clones, 90% to 95% found once. The chain joins TRBV30 to TRBJ2-4; possible D gene TRBD2, 6 bases. Sequencing used CD8+ T cells from peripheral blood mononuclear cells, obtained in the second trimester of pregnancy. The clonotype originates from a female donor with multiple sclerosis, enrolled in a pregnancy study. The CDR3 DNA reads TGTGCCTGGTCCGTAGACCGGGGGAACATTCAGTACTTC. Protein product: CAWSVDRGNIQYF.